The T cell receptor (beta chain) under discussion was sequenced for a study of circulating and synovial CD4+ cells in juvenile arthritis. Concerning this clone itself: Its target is not known.

Measured with immunoSEQ multiplex PCR; TCRdb has only the in-frame clones, and not every one. The sample has tens of thousands of clones, 90% to 95% seen once. Germline V gene lookup returns CDR1 SGHVS and CDR2 FNYEAQ. The CDR3 loop spans 17 amino acids. V shed 6 bases and J 1 base; nucleotides not matched to a gene: 10. Study-level points and caveats: CPL and bulk CD4 samples differed at least tenfold in T cell genomes. Shared-clonotype fractions with synovium likely underestimate full repertoire overlap. These blood cells shared more CDR3 sequences with synovium than bulk blood. Diversity here was lower than in bulk blood CD4 cells.

The specimen sequenced was CD4+ T cells from blood. This sequence was found in a human donor with juvenile idiopathic arthritis. The rearrangement links TRBV7-6 to TRBJ1-4; TRBD1 agrees at 8 bases. CDR3 region: CASSLRAGGGTNEKLFF. The DNA of the CDR3 is TGTGCCAGCAGTCTGCGGGCAGGGGGCGGAACTAATGAAAAACTGTTTTTT. The full variable domain, rest sourced from reference TRBV7-6 and TRBJ1-4, is GAGVSQSPRYKVTKRGQDVALRCDPISGHVSLYWYRQALGQGPEFLTYFNYEAQQDKSGLPNDRFSAERPEGSISTLTIQRTEQRDSAMYRCASSLRAGGGTNEKLFFGSGTQLSVL.